This T cell receptor (beta chain) comes out of a study of blood T cell repertoires in COVID-19. V dropped 5 bases and J dropped 0; count of bases not matched to a gene: 1. This CDR3 is 14 amino acids long. Per germline, CDR1 SGHNT and CDR2 YYREEE (reference sequence). Per the original data handling: Scientists estimated how many nucleated cells there were by amplifying reference gene primers. Profiling relied on immunoSEQ multiplex PCR, and the TCRdb table lists in-frame clones only, not all of them. V and J calls and clone size come straight from that table; D and trimming were deduced from the DNA. The sample has about 270,000 clones; approximately 86% are singletons.

Sequencing was performed on peripheral blood. The chain has TRBV5-4 and TRBJ2-2, with 7 bases aligning to TRBD1. The sequence was collected from a woman aged 60-75 years who had recovered from COVID-19. The CDR3 DNA reads TGTGCCAGCAGAGGGGGCTCGAACACCGGGGAGCTGTTTTTT. It encodes CASRGGSNTGELFF.